Below, 31 T cell receptor beta chains from the same sample are listed, as sequenced in a study of Ad26.COV2.S vaccination and SARS-CoV-2 variants. The treatment: about 20 received Ad26.COV2.S at low or high dose, single or two shots; 5 received placebo; per-sample allocation not given. Sampling occurred on day 63 after the first vaccine or placebo injection. Using immunoSEQ multiplex PCR, the repertoire was profiled, and TCRdb retains in-frame clones only, with some absent. The sample yields roughly 400,000 clones, roughly 87% seen once. The sample in question was peripheral blood, obtained in a trial of Ad26.COV2.S vaccine versus placebo. Receptors originate from a person aged 18 to 59 who received the Ad26.COV2.S COVID-19 vaccine or a placebo.

The J gene is TRBJ2-5, the V gene TRBV5-5, with TRBD2 identical over 13 bases. Germline V gene data show CDR1 as SGHKS and CDR2 as YYEKEE (reference sequence). The CDR3 spans 16 residues. The V and J ends lost 4 bases and 1 base, in that order; junction bases with no gene match: 4. CDR3 sequence reads: CASSPGLAGVQETQYF. CDR3 DNA: TGTGCCAGCAGCCCCGGACTAGCGGGAGTCCAAGAGACCCAGTACTTC.

The chain combines TRBV7-3 with TRBJ1-4; perhaps TRBD1 as D (5 bases). Germline V gene sequence: CDR1 SGHTA, CDR2 FQGTGA. The CDR3 is 13 residues long. Trimming took 5 bases from V and 8 from J, leaving 12 bases between them. For the CDR3, the DNA is TGTGCCAGCAGCCCAGGACACAACGAAAAACTGTTTTTT. Translation gives CASSPGHNEKLFF.

The genes are TRBV9 and TRBJ1-6; 9 bases are shared with TRBD1. The CDR3 runs to 15 residues. The germline V gene encodes CDR1 SGDLS and CDR2 YYNGEE. Trimming removed 7 bases from V and 10 bases from J; junction bases left unmatched: 12. As DNA, the CDR3 is TGTGCCAGCTCCGGAGGGGGGACAGGGCCCTCACCCCTCCACTTT. This translates into CASSGGGTGPSPLHF.

The CDR3 loop is CASSIALRGSSYNEQFF. As DNA, the CDR3 is TGTGCCAGTAGTATAGCCCTGAGGGGGAGCTCCTACAATGAGCAGTTCTTC. The chain joins TRBV19 to TRBJ2-1; TRBD1 might be the D (6 bases). The CDR3 has 17 residues. CDR1 LNHDA and CDR2 SQIVND come from the germline V gene (reference sequence). Trimming pared 1 base from V and 0 bases from J, leaving 13 bases between.

The genes are TRBV28 and TRBJ1-3, with D uncertain. This CDR3 has 15 amino acids. Germline V CDR1 and CDR2: MDHEN, SYDVKM. V lost 5 bases and J 0 bases, leaving 11 bases between the germline ends. CDR3 protein: CASSLRRISGNTIYF. As DNA, the CDR3 is TGTGCCAGCAGTCTGAGACGGATCTCTGGAAACACCATATATTTT.

The CDR3 DNA sequence: TGTGCCAGCAGTTTATTTGGGGTGGAGCCAGGGTCGGACACCGGGGAGCTGTTTTTT. It translates to CASSLFGVEPGSDTGELFF. The rearrangement joins TRBV28 to TRBJ2-2; a weak D match, TRBD1 (5 bases). Trimming shortened V by 1 base and J by 3 bases, and 21 bases separated the two germline ends. The V gene's germline CDR1 is MDHEN and CDR2 SYDVKM. This CDR3 region has 19 residues.

The rearrangement joins TRBV19 to TRBJ2-1; 7 positions match TRBD1. Germline V CDR1 and CDR2: LNHDA, SQIVND (reference sequence). This CDR3 contains 14 residues. Trimming at V came to 5 bases and at J to 7 bases, leaving 8 bases not matched to a gene. In DNA, the CDR3 is TGTGCCAGTAGTCCGCCGCGACAGGGAAATGAGCAGTTCTTC. This sequence encodes CASSPPRQGNEQFF.

The chain links TRBV11-3 to TRBJ2-1; TRBD2 matches 12 bases. CDR1 is SGHNT, CDR2 YENEEA, per germline. CDR3 size: 16 residues. J lost 9 bases, V lost 5 bases, and 11 bases had no gene match. CDR3 DNA: TGTGCCAGCAGCACCCGACTAGCGGGAGCATCTGGTGAGCAGTTCTTC. It is translated as CASSTRLAGASGEQFF.

This clone has just one count. Other nucleotide sequences in the sample specify the same CDR3. The gene calls are TRBV5-1 and TRBJ2-3; 12 nucleotides align to TRBD2. The V and J ends lost 0 bases and 4 bases, in that order; junction bases with no gene match: 3. CDR3 length: 16 residues. The V gene's germline CDR1 is SGHRS and CDR2 YFSETQ. CDR3 region: CASSLGLAGEADTQYF. In nucleotides, the CDR3 is TGCGCCAGCAGCTTGGGACTAGCGGGAGAGGCAGATACGCAGTATTTT.

The rearrangement joins TRBV2 to TRBJ2-7; TRBD1 aligns across 7 bases. J was trimmed by 3 bases and V by 7 bases; bases with no gene match: 6. CDR3 length: 13 amino acids. Germline-derived CDR1 and CDR2 are SNHLY and FYNNEI. This CDR3 reads CASTEGQVYEQYF. The CDR3 nucleotides are TGTGCCAGCACCGAAGGACAGGTCTACGAGCAGTACTTC.

This chain uses TRBV7-9 with TRBJ2-2; a weak D match, TRBD1 (5 bases). V was cut by 5 bases and J by 4 bases, with 17 bases left in between. CDR3 length equals 16 residues. The germline gives CDR1 SEHNR, CDR2 FQNEAQ (reference sequence). The CDR3 nucleotides are TGTGCCAGCAGCCCCCGGTCAGGGCCCATCACCGGGGAGCTGTTTTTT. It specifies CASSPRSGPITGELFF.

This clone was seen just once. The chain employs TRBV10-2 and TRBJ2-1; TRBD2 aligns across 10 bases. The CDR3 loop spans 15 amino acids. Germline loops: CDR1 WSHSY, CDR2 SAAADI. The junction had 1 base not matched to a gene; V was cut back by 5 bases and J by 0 bases. The CDR3 loop reads CASSLAGGSYNEQFF. The CDR3 DNA follows: TGCGCCAGCAGTTTAGCGGGAGGCTCCTACAATGAGCAGTTCTTC.

This chain links TRBV14 with TRBJ1-2; D not resolved. The CDR3 is 12 residues long. Germline CDR1 is SGHDN and CDR2 is FVKESK. V was cut by 1 base and J by 8 bases, with 8 bases left in between. CDR3 region: CASSQAGRGYTF. The CDR3, as DNA: TGTGCCAGCAGCCAAGCAGGTCGCGGCTACACCTTC.

The V call is TRBV7-9, the J call TRBJ2-1; D not resolved. Trimming pared 5 bases from V and 4 bases from J, leaving 18 bases between. The germline gives CDR1 SEHNR, CDR2 FQNEAQ (reference sequence). The length of the CDR3 is 16 residues. The CDR3 DNA reads TGTGCCAGCAGCCCCGGCGGAGCCGCCTATTACAATGAGCAGTTCTTC. This sequence encodes CASSPGGAAYYNEQFF.

The chain has TRBV6-5 and TRBJ2-7; D is uncertain. The length of the CDR3 is 16 residues. CDR1 MNHEY and CDR2 SVGAGI come from the germline V gene. Trimming shortened V by 0 bases and J by 2 bases, and 14 bases separated the two germline ends. The CDR3 nucleotides are TGTGCCAGCAGTTACTCCCTGGCTCGTGTTGCCTACGAGCAGTACTTC. Translating gives CASSYSLARVAYEQYF.

The chain uses TRBV7-9 and TRBJ2-1; tentative D call: TRBD2 (6 bases). This CDR3 has 13 residues. The V gene lost 7 bases and the J gene lost 7 bases, with 14 bases spanning the gap. Germline V gene sequence: CDR1 SEHNR, CDR2 FQNEAQ (reference sequence). The CDR3 region has the DNA TGTGCCAGCACCGCCCGACTAGTAAATGAGCAGTTCTTC. This translates into CASTARLVNEQFF.

This chain uses TRBV19 with TRBJ1-2; 8 bases agree with TRBD1. Germline CDR1 reads LNHDA; CDR2 reads SQIVND (reference sequence). The CDR3 loop spans 16 amino acids. With 6 bases clipped from V and 6 bases from J, the junction kept 15 bases outside the gene matches. CDR3 protein: CASSTTPTGAGDGYTF. The CDR3 bases are TGTGCCAGTAGCACTACCCCGACAGGGGCCGGGGATGGCTACACCTTC.

This chain links TRBV10-3 with TRBJ2-2, with 14 bases aligning to TRBD2. V lost 8 bases, J lost 1 base, and 3 bases stayed unmatched. The CDR3 is 16 amino acids. Germline assignment: CDR1 ENHRY and CDR2 SYGVKD. The CDR3 loop is CAIGTSGSWNTGELFF. CDR3 coding DNA: TGTGCCATCGGGACTAGCGGGAGTTGGAACACCGGGGAGCTGTTTTTT.

The rearrangement links TRBV7-9 to TRBJ1-6; D possibly corresponds to TRBD1 (5 bases). V was clipped by 0 bases and J by 7 bases, with 22 bases between them. The length of the CDR3 is 19 residues. Germline V gene lookup returns CDR1 SEHNR and CDR2 FQNEAQ (reference sequence). CDR3 bases: TGTGCCAGCAGCTTAGCAGCGGGACCGTCTCTTTCGGGCAATTCACCCCTCCACTTT. Translating it yields CASSLAAGPSLSGNSPLHF.

The gene calls are TRBV19 and TRBJ1-5; D might be TRBD1 (5 bases). This CDR3 is built from 13 residues. V was trimmed by 6 bases and J by 2 bases, leaving 8 bases between them. Germline V gene sequence: CDR1 LNHDA, CDR2 SQIVND (reference sequence). CDR3 in DNA: TGTGCCAGTAGGACCAGGGGCAATCAGCCCCAGCATTTT. Encoded protein: CASRTRGNQPQHF.

A single count supports this clone. The V and J genes are TRBV4-1 and TRBJ2-1, with D possibly called TRBD1 or TRBD2 (6 bases each). V shed 0 bases and J shed 0 bases, with 9 bases lying between them. CDR3 size: 16 residues. Germline V lookup: CDR1 MGHRA, CDR2 YSYEKL. The CDR3 nucleotides read TGCGCCAGCAGCCAAGATCGGGGGCTCTCCTACAATGAGCAGTTCTTC. It is translated as CASSQDRGLSYNEQFF.

The chain joins TRBV10-3 to TRBJ2-3; 11 positions match TRBD1. V lost 6 bases, J lost 2 bases, and 4 bases stayed unmatched. The germline gives CDR1 ENHRY, CDR2 SYGVKD. This CDR3 region has 15 residues. The CDR3 region has the DNA TGTGCCATCAGGGGACAGGGGGGCCCCACAGATACGCAGTATTTT. Protein: CAIRGQGGPTDTQYF.

The chain links TRBV7-9 to TRBJ2-1, with 7 bases that match TRBD2. Germline V gene data show CDR1 as SEHNR and CDR2 as FQNEAQ (reference sequence). Trimming removed 3 bases from V and 6 bases from J; junction bases left unmatched: 5. The CDR3 totals 14 residues. CDR3 in amino acids: CASSLSGTTNEQFF. The DNA for the CDR3 is TGTGCCAGCAGCTTGAGCGGGACCACCAATGAGCAGTTCTTC.

This chain uses TRBV15 with TRBJ1-2; no firm D call. Trimming took off 0 bases at V and 3 bases at J, with 11 bases between the two ends. Germline V gives CDR1 LNHNV, CDR2 YYDKDF (reference sequence). The CDR3 is made up of 15 amino acids. CDR3 sequence reads: CATSREDGVDYGYTF. The DNA of the CDR3 is TGTGCCACCAGCAGAGAAGACGGGGTGGACTATGGCTACACCTTC.

The chain has TRBV6-2 or TRBV6-3 and TRBJ1-2, with a possible D match to TRBD1 (6 bases). The CDR3 length is 13 residues. CDR1 MNHEY and CDR2 SVGEGT come from the germline V gene. The V end lost 2 bases, the J end lost 14 bases, and 18 bases lay between the germline ends. CDR3 in DNA: TGTGCCAGCAGTTACGGACAGACTCAGTCTAGGACCTTC. It specifies CASSYGQTQSRTF.

This chain uses TRBV12-3 or TRBV12-4 with TRBJ1-5, with D maybe TRBD1 (5 bases). The V and J ends lost 3 bases and 5 bases respectively, with 8 bases between them. The length of the CDR3 is 13 residues. Written as DNA, the CDR3 is TGTGCCAGCAGTTTCATGGGGGATCAGCCCCAGCATTTT. Amino acids: CASSFMGDQPQHF.

Only one count was recorded for this clone. J is TRBJ2-5 and V is TRBV19; TRBD2 matches at 9 bases. From germline, CDR1 is LNHDA and CDR2 SQIVND (reference sequence). The J segment lost 5 bases and the V segment lost 3 bases, leaving 7 bases of the junction unmatched. The CDR3 consists of 15 residues. The CDR3 loop reads CASSIRTSVKETQYF. The CDR3 bases are TGTGCCAGTAGTATTCGGACTAGCGTTAAGGAGACCCAGTACTTC.

A single count supports this clone. The rearrangement uses TRBV7-8 and TRBJ2-2; D may be TRBD2 (5 bases). The germline gives CDR1 SGHVS, CDR2 FQNEAQ. The CDR3 runs to 13 residues. Trimming shortened V by 1 base and J by 8 bases, and 8 bases separated the two germline ends. CDR3 nucleotides: TGTGCCAGCAGCTTAGTCGGGGTGGGGGAGCTGTTTTTT. It codes for CASSLVGVGELFF.

This clone has only a few counts. The V and J genes are TRBV15 and TRBJ2-1, with 13 bases that match TRBD2. This CDR3 spans 15 amino acids. The V gene end was trimmed by 5 bases and the J gene end by 8 bases; junction bases not matched to a gene: 6. In germline, CDR1 is LNHNV, CDR2 YYDKDF (reference sequence). In DNA form, the CDR3 reads TGTGCCACCAGCGACGGACTAGCGGGAGTTGATGAGCAGTTCTTC. Protein product: CATSDGLAGVDEQFF.

The CDR3 reads CASSDSGSRETQYF. In DNA, the CDR3 is TGTGCCAGCAGCGATAGCGGGAGCAGGGAGACCCAGTACTTC. The rearrangement links TRBV9 to TRBJ2-5, with 9 bases matching TRBD2. V trimming: 3 bases; J trimming: 5 bases; junction bases outside the gene matches: 5. This CDR3 is built from 14 residues. CDR1 and CDR2 from the germline V gene are SGDLS and YYNGEE.

This rearrangement joins TRBV2 to TRBJ2-1; D is unclear. The CDR3 has 13 amino acids. Germline-derived CDR1 and CDR2 are SNHLY and FYNNEI. Trimming left V 6 bases short and J 7 bases short, with 13 bases between. CDR3 residues: CASRAGQGNEQFF. The DNA of the CDR3 is TGTGCCAGCAGAGCCGGTCAAGGTAATGAGCAGTTCTTC.